This T cell receptor (beta chain) was captured by sequencing in a study of CD8+ T cells in alopecia areata. Across the whole study: Twice a day, 5 to 10 mg of oral tofacitinib was administered to treated patients.

Worth noting for this clone: Its antigen is as yet unknown.

cDNA serving as the sequencing template came from extracted, reverse transcribed RNA. Data came from immunoSEQ multiplex PCR; TCRdb stores just in-frame clones and leaves some out. The repertoire includes over 200,000 clones, about 64% of them detected once, and 4% to 4.5% sits in the top ten. General observations from the study: Administration of tofacitinib significantly diminished scalp clonality and expanded CD8+ clones within the top 100.

The CDR3 runs to 14 residues. The V end lost 3 bases, the J end lost 1 base, and 12 bases lay between the germline ends. The germline CDR1 and CDR2 sequences are SQVTM and ANQGSEA. Regarding treatment: oral pan-JAK inhibitor, 5-10 mg twice daily. The clonotype was recovered from a human donor with alopecia areata. The sequences come from CD4+ T cells sorted from blood, collected at week 4, from a patient treated with tofacitinib. The chain links TRBV29-1 to TRBJ1-2, with a possible D match to TRBD1 (5 bases). The CDR3 sequence is CSVDGQGNNYGYTF. The CDR3 DNA sequence: TGCAGCGTTGATGGGCAGGGAAATAACTATGGCTACACCTTC.